Each of the 28 T cell receptor beta chains below was sequenced from the same sample in a study of cytomegalovirus exposure and HLA in healthy donors. Primers: 60 Vbeta forward and 13 Jbeta reverse. The protocol was immunoSEQ multiplex PCR, while the TCRdb copy is restricted to in-frame clones and leaves out a portion. The table includes approximately 200,000 clones, around 85% detected once. Input material: PBMCs. These receptors all come from a girl aged 2 to 10 in good health and CMV-seronegative.

The chain uses TRBV4-2 and TRBJ2-2; 14 nucleotides match TRBD2. The CDR3 has 18 residues. After removal of 3 bases from V and 4 bases from J, the junction contained 7 bases not matched to a gene. Germline lookup yields CDR1 LGHNA and CDR2 YNFKEQ. CDR3 sequence (DNA): TGTGCCAGCAGCCATCTCCCGGGACTAGCGGGAGTCACCGGGGAGCTGTTTTTT. Translating gives CASSHLPGLAGVTGELFF.

V is TRBV6-1 and J is TRBJ2-5, with D hard to call. CDR1 and CDR2 (germline): MNHNS, SASEGT. The CDR3 consists of 14 residues. V gave up 6 bases and J gave up 2 bases, with 13 bases separating them. The CDR3: CASRPGRSQETQYF. The CDR3 DNA reads as TGTGCCAGCAGGCCAGGCAGGTCACAAGAGACCCAGTACTTC.

V usage is TRBV6-1 and J usage is TRBJ1-2; D remains ambiguous. V was cut by 1 base and J by 3 bases, with 9 bases left in between. The CDR3 sequence is 14 residues long. Germline CDR1 is MNHNS and CDR2 is SASEGT. The CDR3: CASSEDAGYYGYTF. In DNA, the CDR3 is TGTGCCAGCAGTGAAGACGCGGGATACTATGGCTACACCTTC.

This clone was observed a single time. V and J are TRBV7-6 and TRBJ2-7, with 10 bases matching TRBD1. Per germline, CDR1 SGHVS and CDR2 FNYEAQ. This CDR3 contains 15 residues. Germline trimming cut 5 bases from V and 3 bases from J; bases unmatched to any gene: 7. The CDR3 DNA reads as TGTGCCAGCAGCGCAGGGACAGGGGCCAACTACGAGCAGTACTTC. Amino acid sequence: CASSAGTGANYEQYF.

The rearrangement uses TRBV6-5 and TRBJ1-1; D unresolved. CDR1 is MNHEY and CDR2 is SVGAGI in the germline V gene. The V gene lost 0 bases and the J gene lost 6 bases, with 8 bases spanning the gap. This CDR3 contains 13 residues. CDR3 DNA: TGTGCCAGCAGTTACTCGAGGAGCCCTGAAGCTTTCTTT. Translated: CASSYSRSPEAFF.

This chain links TRBV19 with TRBJ1-1; TRBD1 matches at 7 bases. From germline, CDR1 is LNHDA and CDR2 SQIVND (reference sequence). CDR3 length: 14 residues. The V and J ends lost 5 bases and 0 bases, in that order; junction bases with no gene match: 3. As DNA, the CDR3 is TGTGCCAGTAGTCTGACAGGGATGAACACTGAAGCTTTCTTT. As protein: CASSLTGMNTEAFF.

The genes are TRBV7-9 and TRBJ2-7; D is perhaps TRBD2 (6 bases). Looked up from germline, CDR1 is SEHNR and CDR2 is FQNEAQ (reference sequence). The V gene lost 4 bases and the J gene lost 3 bases, with 10 bases spanning the gap. This CDR3 has 13 amino acids. In DNA form, the CDR3 reads TGTGCCAGCAGCTCGGGACTGATCTACGAGCAGTACTTC. Translation: CASSSGLIYEQYF.

This clone was counted a few times. V gene TRBV15 combines with J gene TRBJ1-5; weak D call: TRBD1 (5 bases). CDR1 is LNHNV and CDR2 is YYDKDF in the germline V gene (reference sequence). The CDR3 totals 16 residues. V lost 1 base and J 1 base, leaving 11 bases between the germline ends. For the CDR3, the DNA is TGTGCCACCAGCAGAGGGATGACAGAAAGCAATCAGCCCCAGCATTTT. Translating gives CATSRGMTESNQPQHF.

This chain links TRBV29-1 with TRBJ2-7; D possibly corresponds to TRBD2 (6 bases). Trimming removed 7 bases at V and 2 bases at J, with 24 bases between. Germline V gene data show CDR1 as SQVTM and CDR2 as ANQGSEA. The CDR3 has 16 residues. CDR3 in amino acids: CSAALSGSSDTYEQYF. CDR3 sequence (DNA): TGCAGCGCCGCCCTAAGTGGATCTAGCGACACCTACGAGCAGTACTTC.

CDR3 in DNA: TGTGCCAGCAGGGCCGATTACAGGGGCGAGCAGTACTTC. This codes for CASRADYRGEQYF. The J gene is TRBJ2-7, the V gene TRBV28; 7 positions match TRBD1. Trimming cost V 6 bases and J 6 bases; bases outside gene matches: 8. CDR1 MDHEN and CDR2 SYDVKM come from the germline V gene. This CDR3 has 13 residues.

This clone was counted only a few times. V is TRBV19 and J is TRBJ1-2; weak D call: TRBD1 (5 bases). This CDR3 spans 15 amino acids. Trimming took 5 bases from V and 3 from J, leaving 16 bases between them. Germline assignment: CDR1 LNHDA and CDR2 SQIVND (reference sequence). The CDR3: CASSPSRGGDYGYTF. CDR3 coding DNA: TGTGCCAGTAGTCCCTCTAGGGGAGGGGACTATGGCTACACCTTC.

This chain links TRBV5-1 with TRBJ2-7; 7 nucleotides align to TRBD2. Germline CDR1 SGHRS, CDR2 YFSETQ. The CDR3 is 17 residues long. J was trimmed by 2 bases and V by 0 bases; bases with no gene match: 11. CDR3 sequence (DNA): TGCGCCAGCAGCTTGGGGGTAGCGGGTAGAAGGACCTACGAGCAGTACTTC. Protein sequence: CASSLGVAGRRTYEQYF.

This rearrangement joins TRBV10-2 to TRBJ1-1; D may be TRBD1 (5 bases). The CDR3 runs 16 residues. V was trimmed by 0 bases and J by 8 bases, leaving 19 bases between them. Germline V gene data show CDR1 as WSHSY and CDR2 as SAAADI. The CDR3 sequence: CASSESNGAPLFEAFF. CDR3 nucleotides: TGCGCCAGCAGTGAGTCGAATGGGGCTCCCCTCTTCGAAGCTTTCTTT.

The chain employs TRBV19 and TRBJ1-5; D is perhaps TRBD1 (6 bases). Germline V gene lookup returns CDR1 LNHDA and CDR2 SQIVND (reference sequence). The CDR3 extends over 15 amino acids. V was cut by 11 bases and J by 1 base, with 18 bases left in between. CDR3 nucleotides: TGTGCCGCGGCTCCTTCTCAGGGGAGCAATCAGCCCCAGCATTTT. It specifies CAAAPSQGSNQPQHF.

This chain connects TRBV13 to TRBJ1-3; weak D call: TRBD1 (5 bases). The ends were cut back, 1 base at V and 3 bases at J, with 10 bases in the middle. The CDR3 totals 15 residues. The germline V gene encodes CDR1 PRHDT and CDR2 FYEKMQ (reference sequence). The CDR3 region is CASSLDRTSGNTIYF. Written as DNA, the CDR3 is TGTGCCAGCAGCTTAGACCGGACAAGTGGAAACACCATATATTTT. The entire variable domain, with the rest obtained from reference TRBV13 and TRBJ1-3, is as follows: AAGVIQSPRHLIKEKRETATLKCYPIPRHDTVYWYQQGPGQDPQFLISFYEKMQSDKGSIPDRFSAQQFSDYHSELNMSSLELGDSALYFCASSLDRTSGNTIYFGEGSWLTVV.

The chain is built from TRBV7-3 and TRBJ2-1; 9 nucleotides align to TRBD1. The V gene's germline CDR1 is SGHTA and CDR2 FQGTGA. The CDR3 length is 15 residues. Unmatched junction bases numbered 8, after V lost 4 bases and J lost 7 bases. The chain's CDR3 is CASSSTGGPINEQFF. The CDR3 DNA is TGTGCCAGCAGCTCAACAGGGGGCCCAATAAATGAGCAGTTCTTC.

CDR3 coding DNA: TGTGCCAGCAGGGAGACTAGCGGGGGGAGCTATGAGCAGTTCTTC. Encoded protein: CASRETSGGSYEQFF. This chain connects TRBV6-4 to TRBJ2-1; TRBD2 matches 13 bases. The CDR3 runs to 15 residues. V lost 6 bases, J lost 8 bases, and 7 bases stayed unmatched. Germline CDR1 reads MRHNA; CDR2 reads SNTAGT.

The sample holds a few counts of this clone. The chain couples TRBV28 to TRBJ2-6, with 7 positions matching TRBD2. Unmatched junction bases numbered 12, after V lost 5 bases and J lost 2 bases. Germline V gene lookup returns CDR1 MDHEN and CDR2 SYDVKM. This CDR3 region has 18 residues. For the CDR3, the DNA is TGTGCCAGCAGTCCCCCAGGGCTAGCGGTGACTGGGGCCAACGTCCTGACTTTC. It is translated as CASSPPGLAVTGANVLTF.

The table lists this clone with a count of one. Other DNA sequences in this specimen translate into the identical CDR3. The rearrangement links TRBV5-1 to TRBJ2-3, with D uncertain. CDR3 length: 11 residues. Germline values: CDR1 SGHRS, CDR2 YFSETQ. The V and J ends lost 4 bases and 3 bases respectively, with 3 bases between them. The CDR3 protein is CASSQTDTQYF. CDR3 DNA sequence: TGCGCCAGCAGCCAGACAGATACGCAGTATTTT.

This chain uses TRBV7-8 with TRBJ2-7, with D possibly TRBD2 on 5 matching bases. Deletions cut 3 bases from V and 2 bases from J, with 14 bases between. CDR3 length: 15 amino acids. CDR1 and CDR2 (germline): SGHVS, FQNEAQ. This CDR3 is CASSFGRTRTYEQYF. CDR3 coding DNA: TGTGCCAGCAGCTTTGGGAGAACCAGAACCTACGAGCAGTACTTC.

In this sample, this clone turned up a few times. This chain links TRBV7-3 with TRBJ1-2, with D perhaps matching TRBD1 (6 bases). The germline V gene has CDR1 SGHTA and CDR2 FQGTGA. The CDR3 length is 15 residues. With 5 bases removed from V and 4 bases from J, the gap between germline ends came to 17 bases. CDR3 nucleotides: TGTGCCAGCAGCCCAACCGGACAGACCCTCTATGGCTACACCTTC. This sequence encodes CASSPTGQTLYGYTF.

V gene TRBV15 combines with J gene TRBJ2-7; D not resolved. V was trimmed by 1 base and J by 6 bases, leaving 10 bases between them. The CDR3 extends over 13 amino acids. Germline CDR1 is LNHNV and CDR2 is YYDKDF (reference sequence). CDR3: CATSRAVVSEQYF. As DNA, the CDR3 is TGTGCCACCAGCAGAGCCGTCGTCAGCGAGCAGTACTTC.

The chain employs TRBV15 and TRBJ2-1; D is perhaps TRBD2 (6 bases). This CDR3 comprises 16 residues. The ends were cut back, 1 base at V and 0 bases at J, with 10 bases in the middle. Germline V lookup: CDR1 LNHNV, CDR2 YYDKDF (reference sequence). CDR3 loop: CATSRGREPSYNEQFF. In DNA, the CDR3 is TGTGCCACCAGCAGAGGCCGGGAGCCCTCCTACAATGAGCAGTTCTTC.

The chain uses TRBV27 and TRBJ1-2, with D unresolved. Germline CDR1 and CDR2: MNHEY and SMNVEV (reference sequence). The CDR3 runs to 15 residues. V was shortened by 3 bases and J by 1 base, with 12 bases between the two germline ends. CDR3 sequence (DNA): TGTGCCAGCAGTTTTTCCCGACAACTTAACTATGGCTACACCTTC. It translates to CASSFSRQLNYGYTF.

This chain connects TRBV12-2 to TRBJ1-5; TRBD1 was called by the table and not checked on the DNA. TRBV12-2 is a known pseudogene. The length of the CDR3 is 17 residues. The CDR3 nucleotides read TGTGCAAGTCGCCTTCGGGACAGCTTCTATAGCAATCAGCCCCAGCATTTT. Its translation: CASRLRDSFYSNQPQHF.

This clone was picked up one time. The rearrangement uses TRBV4-1 and TRBJ2-3; 8 bases align to TRBD2. CDR1 is MGHRA and CDR2 is YSYEKL in the germline V gene. The CDR3 sequence is 14 residues long. The V segment lost 4 bases and the J segment 5 bases; nucleotides outside the gene matches: 5. CDR3 DNA sequence: TGCGCCAGCAGCCTGGACAGCGGGAGAGATACGCAGTATTTT. Translating gives CASSLDSGRDTQYF.

CDR3 nucleotide sequence: TGCGCCAGCAGCCAAATAGGGGGCCAAAACAATGAGCAGTTCTTC. Protein product: CASSQIGGQNNEQFF. This chain joins TRBV4-1 and TRBJ2-1; the match to TRBD1 covers 7 bases. Germline trimming cut 2 bases from V and 5 bases from J; bases unmatched to any gene: 6. CDR3 length: 15 residues. Germline CDR1 MGHRA, CDR2 YSYEKL.

The chain has TRBV27 and TRBJ2-7; no definite D call. This CDR3 contains 15 residues. V dropped 6 bases and J dropped 4 bases, with 19 bases sitting between them. Germline CDR1 and CDR2: MNHEY and SMNVEV (reference sequence). CDR3 residues: CASSSPRGQSYEQYF. The CDR3 DNA sequence: TGTGCCAGCAGCTCGCCCCGCGGCCAGTCATACGAGCAGTACTTC.